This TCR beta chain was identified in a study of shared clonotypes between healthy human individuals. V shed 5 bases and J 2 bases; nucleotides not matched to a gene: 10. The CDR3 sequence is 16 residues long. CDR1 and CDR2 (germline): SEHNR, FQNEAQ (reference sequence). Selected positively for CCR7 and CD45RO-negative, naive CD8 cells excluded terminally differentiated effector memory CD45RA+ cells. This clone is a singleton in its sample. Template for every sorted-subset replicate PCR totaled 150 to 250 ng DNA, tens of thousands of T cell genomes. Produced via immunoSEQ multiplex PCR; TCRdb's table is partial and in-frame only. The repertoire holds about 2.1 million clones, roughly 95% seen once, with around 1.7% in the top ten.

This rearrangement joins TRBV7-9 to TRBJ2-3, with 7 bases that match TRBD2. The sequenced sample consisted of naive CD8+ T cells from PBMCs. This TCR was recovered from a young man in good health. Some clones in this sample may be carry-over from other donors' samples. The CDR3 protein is CASSTDWGGITDTQYF. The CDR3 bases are TGTGCCAGCAGCACCGACTGGGGGGGAATCACAGATACGCAGTATTTT.